One and the same sample provided the 27 T cell receptor beta chains below, sequenced in a study of blood T cell repertoires in COVID-19. Repertoires were generated with immunoSEQ multiplex PCR, while TCRdb's copy carries only in-frame clones and drops some. The sample includes more than 110,000 clones, around 80% of them seen just once. The material sequenced was PBMCs or T cells enriched from blood (not recorded which). The receptors stem from a woman between 50 and 59 years old who had recovered from COVID-19.

The chain has TRBV4-2 and TRBJ2-2; 10 bases match TRBD1. Germline V CDR1 and CDR2: LGHNA, YNFKEQ. The CDR3 runs to 17 residues. Germline trimming cut 3 bases from V and 0 bases from J; bases unmatched to any gene: 4. CDR3 sequence (DNA): TGTGCCAGCAGCCACCCGACAGGGGGCGCGAACACCGGGGAGCTGTTTTTT. As protein: CASSHPTGGANTGELFF.

The chain links TRBV6-6 to TRBJ2-7; TRBD1 matches 10 bases. Germline V gene sequence: CDR1 MNHNY, CDR2 SVGAGI (reference sequence). CDR3 length: 18 residues. Trimming took 6 bases from V and 1 from J; bases not matched to a gene: 15. CDR3 bases: TGTGCCAGCAGCCGACAGGGGGCCGAAAGGGGGCTATCCTACGAGCAGTACGTC. Amino acids: CASSRQGAERGLSYEQYV.

This chain connects TRBV19 to TRBJ2-3, with 10 nucleotides matching TRBD2. The V segment lost 5 bases and the J segment 1 base; nucleotides outside the gene matches: 3. The germline V gene has CDR1 LNHDA and CDR2 SQIVND (reference sequence). The CDR3 length is 15 residues. In DNA form, the CDR3 reads TGTGCCAGTAGTCCAAGCGGGGGGGGCACAGATACGCAGTATTTT. As protein: CASSPSGGGTDTQYF.

This clone was detected a few times. The gene calls are TRBV10-1 and TRBJ1-4; 8 bases map to TRBD1. The J segment lost 1 base and the V segment lost 4 bases, leaving 2 bases of the junction unmatched. The CDR3 runs to 15 residues. The V gene's germline CDR1 is WNHNN and CDR2 SYGVQD (reference sequence). The CDR3 loop is CASSADRGTNEKLFF. DNA for the CDR3: TGCGCCAGCAGTGCCGACAGGGGAACTAATGAAAAACTGTTTTTT.

This rearrangement joins TRBV24-1 to TRBJ2-5; the match to TRBD2 covers 10 bases. Germline CDR1 reads KGHDR; CDR2 reads SFDVKD. The trim removed 2 bases at V and 4 bases at J, leaving 0 bases unmatched. The CDR3 contains 14 residues. This CDR3 is CATSDSSGGETQYF. CDR3 coding DNA: TGTGCCACCAGTGATTCTAGCGGGGGAGAGACCCAGTACTTC.

The chain combines TRBV7-8 with TRBJ1-2; D is undetermined. CDR1 SGHVS and CDR2 FQNEAQ come from the germline V gene. The CDR3 has 13 residues. V shed 0 bases and J shed 1 base, with 3 bases lying between them. CDR3 region: CASSLAGNYGYTF. CDR3 bases: TGTGCCAGCAGCTTAGCCGGTAACTATGGCTACACCTTC. Variable domain in full (rest from reference TRBV7-8 and TRBJ1-2): GAGVSQSPRYKVAKRGQDVALRCDPISGHVSLFWYQQALGQGPEFLTYFQNEAQLDKSGLPSDRFFAERPEGSVSTLKIQRTQQEDSAVYLCASSLAGNYGYTFGSGTRLTVV.

The genes are TRBV5-1 and TRBJ2-1; the D gene is possibly TRBD2 (6 bases). V gave up 0 bases and J gave up 5 bases, with 9 bases separating them. Germline V gives CDR1 SGHRS, CDR2 YFSETQ. This CDR3 region has 14 residues. This CDR3 reads CASSLAGSDNEQFF. In DNA form, the CDR3 reads TGCGCCAGCAGCTTGGCCGGGAGCGACAATGAGCAGTTCTTC.

The chain joins TRBV18 to TRBJ2-3; tentatively, D is TRBD2 (5 bases). This CDR3 contains 15 residues. Germline V lookup: CDR1 KGHSH, CDR2 LQKENI. V was trimmed by 2 bases and J by 0 bases, leaving 9 bases between them. Written as DNA, the CDR3 is TGTGCCAGCTCACCAGAGGGTTACAGCACAGATACGCAGTATTTT. This translates into CASSPEGYSTDTQYF.

The chain has TRBV18 and TRBJ1-3; D may be TRBD1 (5 bases). V was trimmed by 6 bases and J by 2 bases, leaving 8 bases between them. The CDR3 has 13 amino acids. Germline V gives CDR1 KGHSH, CDR2 LQKENI. The CDR3 nucleotides are TGTGCCAGCTCTCCGGGGGCTGGAAACACCATATATTTT. Translation: CASSPGAGNTIYF.

This clone was observed a few times. The chain is built from TRBV3-1 (or the pseudogene TRBV3-2) and TRBJ1-1; D is uncertain. This CDR3 spans 12 amino acids. Per germline, CDR1 LGHDT and CDR2 YNNKEL (reference sequence). Trimming removed 4 bases from V and 4 bases from J, with 7 bases in between. The CDR3 protein is CASSRAGTEAFF. DNA for the CDR3: TGTGCCAGCAGCCGGGCGGGCACTGAAGCTTTCTTT.

The chain combines TRBV18 with TRBJ2-6; D is unresolved. V was trimmed by 4 bases and J by 4 bases, leaving 5 bases between them. From germline, CDR1 is KGHSH and CDR2 LQKENI. This CDR3 is 13 amino acids long. The CDR3 loop is CASSHSGANVLTF. CDR3 nucleotide sequence: TGTGCCAGCTCACACTCGGGGGCCAACGTCCTGACTTTC.

The V gene is TRBV15, the J gene TRBJ2-5; TRBD2 matches 7 bases. The germline gives CDR1 LNHNV, CDR2 YYDKDF (reference sequence). This CDR3 is built from 14 residues. Trimming took 0 bases from V and 3 from J; bases not matched to a gene: 1. The CDR3 here is CATSREGGKETQYF. The DNA for the CDR3 is TGTGCCACCAGCAGAGAGGGGGGGAAAGAGACCCAGTACTTC.

This chain joins TRBV6-4 and TRBJ2-2, with 8 bases lining up with TRBD2. Losses at the gene ends were 0 bases for V and 6 bases for J; bases not matched to a gene: 3. This CDR3 is 15 amino acids long. Germline V gene lookup returns CDR1 MRHNA and CDR2 SNTAGT. The CDR3, as DNA: TGTGCCAGCAGTGACTCGGATAGCGGGGCCGGGGAGCTGTTTTTT. Its protein product is CASSDSDSGAGELFF.

The chain uses TRBV5-6 and TRBJ2-3; D is undetermined. CDR1 and CDR2 from the germline V gene are SGHDT and YYEEEE. The CDR3 loop spans 15 amino acids. V was trimmed by 0 bases and J by 2 bases, leaving 10 bases between them. CDR3 amino acids: CASSLAGLITDTQYF. CDR3 nucleotide sequence: TGTGCCAGCAGCTTGGCGGGTCTAATCACAGATACGCAGTATTTT.

The chain carries TRBV19 and TRBJ2-1; 13 nucleotides agree with TRBD2. Per the germline V gene, CDR1 is LNHDA and CDR2 is SQIVND (reference sequence). This CDR3 comprises 16 residues. Trimming cost V 6 bases and J 3 bases; bases outside gene matches: 5. CDR3 DNA: TGTGCCAGTAGCAGACTAGCGGGGGGCATCTACAATGAGCAGTTCTTC. Its translation is CASSRLAGGIYNEQFF.

This clone came up a few times. The chain recombines TRBV7-9 with TRBJ2-2; 10 bases map to TRBD1. V shed 3 bases, J shed 3 bases, and the junction held 1 base outside the gene matches. This CDR3 contains 15 residues. Germline loops: CDR1 SEHNR, CDR2 FQNEAQ (reference sequence). The CDR3 nucleotides are TGTGCCAGCAGCTTCGGGACAGGGGACACCGGGGAGCTGTTTTTT. Translated, it gives CASSFGTGDTGELFF.

The sample holds a few counts of this clone. CDR3 sequence: CASSDQQGDSPLHF. CDR3 sequence (DNA): TGCGCCAGCAGTGACCAACAGGGCGATTCACCCCTCCACTTT. V gene TRBV10-2 combines with J gene TRBJ1-6, with D tentatively TRBD1 (6 bases). Trimming cost V 3 bases and J 8 bases, with 11 bases left between them. The germline CDR1 and CDR2 sequences are WSHSY and SAAADI. CDR3 length equals 14 residues.

This sequence joins TRBV28 and TRBJ1-1, with 8 bases lining up with TRBD1. CDR1 and CDR2 from the germline V gene are MDHEN and SYDVKM. This CDR3 is 18 amino acids long. The V segment lost 8 bases and the J segment 3 bases; nucleotides outside the gene matches: 20. CDR3 in DNA: TGTGCCAGCCTTTCTCCCGCAGGGGGCATAGTTGGGGACACTGAAGCTTTCTTT. Protein sequence: CASLSPAGGIVGDTEAFF.

The chain uses TRBV28 and TRBJ2-7, with 9 bases aligning to TRBD2. Germline loops: CDR1 MDHEN, CDR2 SYDVKM. This CDR3 spans 16 amino acids. Unmatched junction bases numbered 14, after V lost 6 bases and J lost 5 bases. This chain's CDR3 is CASSHRGGGEFDEQYF. The CDR3 DNA is TGTGCCAGCAGCCATAGGGGCGGGGGGGAGTTCGACGAGCAGTACTTC.

The chain carries TRBV10-3 and TRBJ2-2, with 9 bases aligning to TRBD1. This CDR3 is 14 amino acids long. The germline gives CDR1 ENHRY, CDR2 SYGVKD. J lost 5 bases, V lost 4 bases, and 2 bases had no gene match. The CDR3 DNA reads as TGTGCCATCAGTGGACAGGGGGGGACCGGGGAGCTGTTTTTT. Protein product: CAISGQGGTGELFF.

The chain recombines TRBV7-2 with TRBJ2-1; D may be TRBD2 (6 bases). This CDR3 is 15 amino acids long. Per the germline V gene, CDR1 is SGHTA and CDR2 is FQGNSA. Trimming pared 1 base from V and 10 bases from J, leaving 17 bases between. DNA for the CDR3: TGTGCCAGCAGCTTAGACGTTGCCGGGGGTCGAGAGCAGTTCTTC. Its protein product is CASSLDVAGGREQFF.

The chain is built from TRBV28 and TRBJ1-2, with D tentatively TRBD1 (5 bases). The germline V and J ends were trimmed by 2 bases and 4 bases, with 17 bases remaining between them. The germline V gene has CDR1 MDHEN and CDR2 SYDVKM. This CDR3 is 16 amino acids long. The CDR3 DNA reads TGTGCCAGCAGTTTAAGGAAGGGCAGGGATACCTATGGCTACACCTTC. Protein sequence: CASSLRKGRDTYGYTF.

The chain employs TRBV7-2 and TRBJ1-1; the D gene is possibly TRBD1 (5 bases). V was pared by 1 base and J by 8 bases, with 11 bases between. Germline V CDR1 and CDR2: SGHTA, FQGNSA. The CDR3 is 13 amino acids. CDR3 loop: CASSLVATEEAFF. DNA of the CDR3: TGTGCCAGCAGCTTAGTGGCGACAGAAGAAGCTTTCTTT.

This chain joins TRBV28 and TRBJ1-3, with 7 bases aligning to TRBD1. This CDR3 is 16 amino acids long. Germline trimming cut 7 bases from V and 0 bases from J; bases unmatched to any gene: 9. Per the germline V gene, CDR1 is MDHEN and CDR2 is SYDVKM. The chain's CDR3 is CASTVTGSYSGNTIYF. The CDR3 nucleotides are TGTGCCAGCACGGTGACAGGGTCCTACTCTGGAAACACCATATATTTT.

This CDR3 is CASSYYRGTINYGYTF. As DNA, the CDR3 is TGTGCCAGCAGTTACTATCGGGGGACCATTAACTATGGCTACACCTTC. The V gene is TRBV6-5, the J gene TRBJ1-2; D is perhaps TRBD1 (5 bases). CDR1 and CDR2 from the germline V gene are MNHEY and SVGAGI. With 1 base removed from V and 1 base from J, the gap between germline ends came to 13 bases. The CDR3 is made up of 16 amino acids.

This clone was observed a single time. In DNA, the CDR3 is TGTGCCAGCACCCAGACAGTTCTCGGGCAGTACTTC. It translates to CASTQTVLGQYF. The chain employs TRBV6-5 and TRBJ2-7, with D possibly being TRBD1 (5 bases). CDR3 length equals 12 residues. Germline values: CDR1 MNHEY, CDR2 SVGAGI. The ends were cut back, 7 bases at V and 9 bases at J, with 16 bases in the middle.

The rearrangement joins TRBV11-2 to TRBJ2-1, with TRBD2 identical over 11 bases. CDR1 is SGHAT, CDR2 FQNNGV, per germline. J lost 10 bases, V lost 2 bases, and 4 bases had no gene match. The CDR3 runs 14 residues. Written as DNA, the CDR3 is TGTGCCAGCAGCTTACTAGCGGGGGGCAGAGAGCAGTTCTTC. Encoded protein: CASSLLAGGREQFF.